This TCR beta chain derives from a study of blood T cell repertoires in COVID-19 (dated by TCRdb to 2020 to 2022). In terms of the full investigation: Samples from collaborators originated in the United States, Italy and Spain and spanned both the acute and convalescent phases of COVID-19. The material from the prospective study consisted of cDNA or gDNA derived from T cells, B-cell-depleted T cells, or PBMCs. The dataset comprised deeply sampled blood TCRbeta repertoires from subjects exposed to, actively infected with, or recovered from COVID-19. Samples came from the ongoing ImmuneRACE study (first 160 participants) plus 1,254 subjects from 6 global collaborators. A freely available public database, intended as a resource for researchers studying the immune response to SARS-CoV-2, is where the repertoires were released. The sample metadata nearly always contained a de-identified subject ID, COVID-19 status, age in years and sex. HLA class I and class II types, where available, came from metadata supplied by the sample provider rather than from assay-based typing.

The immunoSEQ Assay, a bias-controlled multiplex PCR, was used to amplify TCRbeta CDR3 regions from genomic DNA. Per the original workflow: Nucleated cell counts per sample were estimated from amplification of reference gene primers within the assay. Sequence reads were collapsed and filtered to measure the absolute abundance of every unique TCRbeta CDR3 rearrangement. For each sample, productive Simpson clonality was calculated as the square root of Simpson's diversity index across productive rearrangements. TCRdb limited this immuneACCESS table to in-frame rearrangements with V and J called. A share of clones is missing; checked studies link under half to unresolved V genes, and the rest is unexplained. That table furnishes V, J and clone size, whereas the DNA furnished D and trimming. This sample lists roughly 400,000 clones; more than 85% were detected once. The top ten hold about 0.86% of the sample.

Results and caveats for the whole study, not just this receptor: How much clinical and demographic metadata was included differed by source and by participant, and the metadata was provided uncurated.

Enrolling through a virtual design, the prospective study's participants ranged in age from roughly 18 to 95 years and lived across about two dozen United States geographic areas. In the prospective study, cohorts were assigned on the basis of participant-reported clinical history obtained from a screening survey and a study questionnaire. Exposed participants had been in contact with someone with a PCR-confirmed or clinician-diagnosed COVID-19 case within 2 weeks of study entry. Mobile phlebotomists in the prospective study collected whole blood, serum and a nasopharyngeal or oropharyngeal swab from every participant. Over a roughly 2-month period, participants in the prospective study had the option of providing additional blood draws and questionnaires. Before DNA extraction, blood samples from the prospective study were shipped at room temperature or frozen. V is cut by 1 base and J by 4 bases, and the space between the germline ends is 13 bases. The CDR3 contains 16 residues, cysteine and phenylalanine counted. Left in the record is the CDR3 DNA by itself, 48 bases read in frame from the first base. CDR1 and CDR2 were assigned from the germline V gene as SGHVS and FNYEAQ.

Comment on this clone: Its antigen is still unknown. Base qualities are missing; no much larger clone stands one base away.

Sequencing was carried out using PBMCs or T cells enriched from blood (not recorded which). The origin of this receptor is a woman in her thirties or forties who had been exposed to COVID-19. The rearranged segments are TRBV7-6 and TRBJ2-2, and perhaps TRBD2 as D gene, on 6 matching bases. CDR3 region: CASSLGTGVTTGELFF. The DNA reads TGTGCCAGCAGCTTAGGCACGGGGGTGACCACCGGGGAGCTGTTTTTT.